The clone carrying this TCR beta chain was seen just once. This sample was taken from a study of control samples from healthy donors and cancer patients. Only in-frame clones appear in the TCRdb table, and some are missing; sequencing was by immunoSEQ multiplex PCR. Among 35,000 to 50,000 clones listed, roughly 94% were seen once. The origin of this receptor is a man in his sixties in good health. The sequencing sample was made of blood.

The CDR3 is CASSQRLAGLGIQYF. The DNA of the CDR3 is TGTGCCAGCAGCCAAAGGCTAGCGGGCCTAGGGATTCAGTACTTC. This sequence joins TRBV14 and TRBJ2-4; 8 bases are a match to TRBD2. The CDR3 is 15 residues long. Trimming removed 2 bases from V and 10 bases from J; junction bases left unmatched: 10. The germline V gene has CDR1 SGHDN and CDR2 FVKESK.